A selection of T cell receptor beta chains follows, all from one sample in a study of T-cell reconstitution after alpha-beta-depleted transplantation in children. TCRdb ran MiXCR on the PCR reads and lists one entry per CDR3 protein. The sample shows about 590,000 distinct CDR3 sequences, 10% to 15% of them seen only once. The source was PBMCs, mostly from graft donor cells, collected 360 days after TCRalphabeta/CD19-depleted stem cell transplant. These receptors originate from a male patient younger than 18 who had a stem cell transplant for acute myeloid leukemia, so the T cells may come from the graft donor. Each CDR3 is given with its conserved first and last residue. The D gene is left open where the match is weak. For some rows the clone size is stated as once, few or many, or as a class when expanded; others skip it.

V	J	D	size	CDR3	DNA
TRBV2	TRBJ2-1	TRBD2	few	CASSEVLAGGYNEQFF	TGTGCCAGCAGTGAAGTACTAGCGGGAGGCTACAATGAGCAGTTCTTC
TRBV10-3	TRBJ2-1	TRBD1	many	CAIRGQGANTFREQFF	TGTGCCATCAGGGGACAGGGGGCCAATACTTTCCGCGAGCAGTTCTTC
TRBV5-1	TRBJ2-7	TRBD1	NA	CASSPRQGAKYEQYF	TGCGCCAGCAGCCCTAGACAGGGGGCTAAATACGAGCAGTACTTC
TRBV12-3/TRBV12-4	TRBJ1-5	TRBD1	NA	CASSWRQGSQPQHF	TGTGCCAGCAGTTGGAGACAGGGCAGTCAGCCCCAGCATTTT
TRBV28	TRBJ2-7	NA	few	CASTSDGSYEQYF	TGTGCCAGCACCTCTGACGGCTCCTACGAGCAGTACTTC
TRBV2	TRBJ2-3	NA	few	CASSRGLQTDTQYF	TGTGCCAGCTCAAGGGGCCTACAGACAGATACGCAGTATTTT
TRBV29-1	TRBJ2-2	TRBD1	few	CSGGQGIISGGELFF	TGCAGCGGGGGACAGGGAATAATTAGCGGCGGGGAGCTGTTTTTT
TRBV29-1	TRBJ2-7	TRBD2	few	CSVAGTSESSYEQYF	TGCAGCGTTGCGGGGACTAGCGAGAGCTCCTACGAGCAGTACTTC
TRBV10-3	TRBJ1-1	NA	NA	CAISDKLHTEAFF	TGTGCCATCAGTGACAAATTGCACACTGAAGCTTTCTTT
TRBV21-1	TRBJ2-5	NA	NA	CASSKEGPAEKETQYF	TGTGCCAGCAGCAAAGAAGGCCCAGCGGAGAAAGAGACCCAGTACTTC
TRBV20-1	TRBJ2-7	TRBD2	NA	CSAMAGLAVRF	TGCAGTGCCATGGCGGGACTAGCGGTACGCTTC
TRBV11-2	TRBJ2-7	TRBD2	NA	CASSFTSGRLEQYF	TGTGCCAGCAGCTTTACTAGCGGGAGGCTCGAGCAGTACTTC
TRBV12-3/TRBV12-4	TRBJ2-2	TRBD1	many	CASSSGQLTGELFF	TGTGCCAGCAGTTCGGGACAGCTAACCGGGGAGCTGTTTTTT
TRBV4-2	TRBJ2-6	TRBD2	many	CASSQDGGPGTSSGANVLTF	TGTGCCAGCAGCCAAGACGGAGGCCCAGGGACTAGCTCTGGGGCCAACGTCCTGACTTTC
TRBV7-3	TRBJ2-1	NA	few	CASSLRGSRSNEQFF	TGTGCCAGCAGCTTAAGGGGGTCTCGGAGCAATGAGCAGTTCTTC
TRBV12-3/TRBV12-4	TRBJ2-5	NA	few	CASSLPPLGRETQYF	TGTGCCAGCAGTTTGCCACCCCTGGGAAGAGAGACCCAGTACTTC
TRBV7-3	TRBJ2-7	NA	NA	CASSLMLGANEQYF	TGTGCCAGCAGCTTAATGTTAGGGGCCAACGAGCAGTACTTC